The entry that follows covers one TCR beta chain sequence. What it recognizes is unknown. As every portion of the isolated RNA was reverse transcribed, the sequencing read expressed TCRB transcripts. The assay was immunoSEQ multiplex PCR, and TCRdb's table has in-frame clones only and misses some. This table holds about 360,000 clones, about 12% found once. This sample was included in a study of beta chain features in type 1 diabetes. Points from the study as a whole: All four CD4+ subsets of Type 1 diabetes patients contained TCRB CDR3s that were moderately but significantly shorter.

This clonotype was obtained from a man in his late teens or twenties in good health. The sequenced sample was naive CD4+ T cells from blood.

CDR3 DNA sequence: TGTGCCAGCAGCTTGAGGGGAGGGAATGAAAAACTGTTTTTT. This translates into CASSLRGGNEKLFF. The V call is TRBV5-4, the J call TRBJ1-4, with a tentative D call TRBD1 (5 bases). Deletions cut 1 base from V and 5 bases from J, with 9 bases between. Germline CDR1 reads SGHNT; CDR2 reads YYREEE (reference sequence). This CDR3 has 14 residues.